This T cell receptor beta chain was documented in a study of blood T cell repertoires in COVID-19 (dated by TCRdb to the early 2020s). Looking at the study overall: Samples covering the acute and convalescent phases of COVID-19 were provided by collaborators in the United States, Italy and Spain. The material from the prospective study consisted of cDNA or gDNA derived from T cells, B-cell-depleted T cells, or PBMCs. Deeply sampled blood TCRbeta repertoires from subjects exposed to, actively infected with, or recovered from COVID-19 were included in the dataset. The repertoires were released in a freely available public database meant as a resource for research on the immune response to SARS-CoV-2. Samples came from the ongoing ImmuneRACE study (first 160 participants) plus 1,254 subjects from 6 global collaborators. A de-identified subject ID, COVID-19 status, age in years and sex were almost always included in the sample metadata. HLA class I and class II types, where available, came from metadata supplied by the sample provider rather than from assay-based typing. Summary of the overall study and its limitations: How much clinical and demographic metadata was included differed by source and by participant, and the metadata was provided uncurated.

TCRbeta CDR3 regions were amplified from genomic DNA using the immunoSEQ Assay, a bias-controlled multiplex PCR. The original pipeline was this. Within the assay, amplification of reference gene primers was used to estimate how many nucleated cells each sample contained. Sequence reads were collapsed and filtered to measure the absolute abundance of every unique TCRbeta CDR3 rearrangement. For each sample, productive Simpson clonality was calculated by taking the square root of Simpson's diversity index across productive rearrangements. The table was pulled from immuneACCESS by TCRdb, which kept in-frame rearrangements only. Such tables lose some clones; where checked, under half of the loss comes from unresolved V genes, and the rest has no known cause. V, J and clone size derive from that table, while D and trimming were established from the DNA sequence. This sample comprises roughly 76,000 clones, about four fifths of them detected only once. The leading ten clones occupy around a third of the sample.

The cysteine opens and the phenylalanine closes a CDR3 of 15 amino acids. The entry retains the CDR3 DNA only, 45 bases that are in frame from base 1. V and J are truncated by 0 bases and 4 bases respectively, leaving an intervening sequence of 14 bases. CDR1 and CDR2, looked up from the germline V gene (reference sequence), are SGHKS and YYEKEE. This clone occurred a few times. Its antigen is not yet known. Base qualities are not recorded, but no much larger clone differs from it by a single base. Each collaborating institution followed its own protocols to collect whole blood in K2EDTA tubes. Collaborator samples were shipped for TCRbeta analysis as frozen whole blood, isolated PBMCs, or DNA extracted from either sample type.

This receptor chain uses TRBV5-5 and TRBJ2-7; TRBD2 is a possible D gene, resting on 6 matching bases. Sequencing was performed on peripheral blood. The receptor was derived from a woman aged 70-85 years with acute or convalescent COVID-19. At the DNA level, the sequence is TGTGCCAGCAGCTTGGGGGCGGGAACCTTTTACGAGCAGTACTTC. This encodes CASSLGAGTFYEQYF.